This T cell receptor (beta chain) was retrieved from a study of blood T cell repertoires in COVID-19 (TCRdb year 2020). In terms of the full investigation: Samples from collaborators originated in the United States, Italy and Spain and spanned both the acute and convalescent phases of COVID-19. Samples were obtained from the ongoing ImmuneRACE study (first 160 participants) and from 1,254 subjects provided by 6 global collaborators. The repertoires were released in a freely available public database intended as a resource for research on the immune response to SARS-CoV-2. Where available, HLA class I and class II types were taken from metadata supplied by the sample provider and were not determined by assay-based typing. A de-identified subject ID, COVID-19 status, age in years and sex were almost always included in the sample metadata. The dataset comprised deeply sampled blood TCRbeta repertoires from subjects exposed to, actively infected with, or recovered from COVID-19. The prospective study material was composed of cDNA or gDNA derived from T cells, B-cell-depleted T cells, or PBMCs. Study-wide findings and limitations: The amount of clinical and demographic metadata varied by source and participant and was provided uncurated.

Points on this clone: What this receptor recognizes is not known. The input lacks base qualities; no much larger clone sits a single base away.

TCRbeta CDR3 regions were amplified from genomic DNA by means of the immunoSEQ Assay, a bias-controlled multiplex PCR. Under the source paper's analysis protocol: The number of nucleated cells in each sample was estimated from the amplification of reference gene primers within the assay. To quantify the absolute abundance of each unique TCRbeta CDR3 rearrangement, sequence reads were collapsed and filtered. For each sample, productive Simpson clonality was calculated as the square root of Simpson's diversity index across productive rearrangements. TCRdb mirrors the immuneACCESS table, restricted to in-frame sequences. Some clones are absent from its copies; in checked studies, under half trace to an unresolved V gene, and the reason for the others is unknown. V and J calls and clone size are those listed in that table; D and trimming were worked out from the DNA. Here the sample has about 220,000 clones; around 84% occur a single time. Roughly a tenth of the sample rests with the top ten.

Whole blood was collected in K2EDTA tubes by collaborating institutions according to the institutions' own protocols. For TCRbeta analysis, collaborators shipped samples as frozen whole blood, isolated PBMCs, or DNA extracted from either of those sample types. Cut back by 0 bases and 3 bases, the V and J ends lie 14 bases apart. The CDR3 covers 16 residues, taking in both the cysteine and the phenylalanine. Of the read, only the CDR3 DNA is kept; its 48 bases are in frame from base 1. What was sequenced was peripheral blood. The chain couples TRBV23-1 to TRBJ1-2; TRBD1 is a weak D gene call, 5 bases matching. TRBV23-1 has ORF status, its function being uncertain. The sequence came from a man aged 50 to 59 with active or convalescent COVID-19. Here the CDR3 is given as CASSQSGQPRDYGYTF. In nucleotide form, the sequence is TGCGCCAGCAGTCAATCGGGGCAGCCACGGGACTATGGCTACACCTTC.